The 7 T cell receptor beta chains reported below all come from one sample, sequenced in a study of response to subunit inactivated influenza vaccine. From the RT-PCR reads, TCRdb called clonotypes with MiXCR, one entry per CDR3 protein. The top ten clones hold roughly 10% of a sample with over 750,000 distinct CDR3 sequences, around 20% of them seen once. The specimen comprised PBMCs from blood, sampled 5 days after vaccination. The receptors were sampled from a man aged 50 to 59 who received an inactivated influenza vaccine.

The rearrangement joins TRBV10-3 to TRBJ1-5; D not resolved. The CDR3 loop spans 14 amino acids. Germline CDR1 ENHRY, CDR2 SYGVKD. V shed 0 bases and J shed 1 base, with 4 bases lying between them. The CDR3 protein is CAISESTSNQPQHF. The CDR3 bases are TGTGCCATCAGTGAGTCGACAAGCAATCAGCCCCAGCATTTT.

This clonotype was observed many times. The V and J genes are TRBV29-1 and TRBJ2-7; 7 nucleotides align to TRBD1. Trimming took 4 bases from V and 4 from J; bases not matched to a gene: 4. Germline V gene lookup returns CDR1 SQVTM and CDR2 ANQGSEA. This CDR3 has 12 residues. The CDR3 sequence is CSVVHRGYEQYF. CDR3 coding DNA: TGCAGCGTTGTTCACAGGGGATACGAGCAGTACTTC.

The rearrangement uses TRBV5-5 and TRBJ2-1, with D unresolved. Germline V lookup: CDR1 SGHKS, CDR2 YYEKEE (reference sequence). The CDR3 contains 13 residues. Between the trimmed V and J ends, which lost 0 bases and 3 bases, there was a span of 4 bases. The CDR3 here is CASSLEIYNEQFF. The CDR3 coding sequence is TGTGCCAGCAGCTTGGAAATCTACAATGAGCAGTTCTTC.

CDR3 sequence reads: CASSLSSRDRVFRDSYEQYF. CDR3 bases: TGTGCCAGCAGTCTCTCTTCCCGGGACAGGGTTTTTCGCGACTCCTACGAGCAGTACTTC. The chain links TRBV28 to TRBJ2-7, with 9 bases aligning to TRBD1. Germline V gives CDR1 MDHEN, CDR2 SYDVKM. This CDR3 spans 20 amino acids. V shed 5 bases, J shed 0 bases, and the junction held 20 bases outside the gene matches.

The CDR3 bases are TGTGCCAGCAGCCCAGGGGGCTCACTCTACAATGAGCAGTTCTTC. It specifies CASSPGGSLYNEQFF. The chain recombines TRBV7-8 with TRBJ2-1; 8 positions agree with TRBD1. Germline-derived CDR1 and CDR2 are SGHVS and FQNEAQ. The CDR3 spans 15 residues. V gave up 5 bases and J gave up 3 bases; unmatched junction bases: 6.

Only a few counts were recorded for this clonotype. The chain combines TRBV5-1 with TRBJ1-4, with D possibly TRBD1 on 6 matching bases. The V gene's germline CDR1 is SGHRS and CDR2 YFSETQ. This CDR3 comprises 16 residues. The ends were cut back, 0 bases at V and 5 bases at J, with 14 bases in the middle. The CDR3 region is CASSLERAGVNEKLFF. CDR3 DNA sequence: TGCGCCAGCAGCTTGGAGAGGGCAGGGGTAAATGAAAAACTGTTTTTT.

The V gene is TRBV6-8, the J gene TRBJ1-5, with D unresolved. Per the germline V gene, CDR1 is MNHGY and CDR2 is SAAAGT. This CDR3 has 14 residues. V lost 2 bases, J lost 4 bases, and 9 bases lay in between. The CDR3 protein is CASSYTDGNQPQHF. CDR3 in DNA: TGTGCCAGCAGTTACACGGACGGGAATCAGCCCCAGCATTTT.